A single sample is the source of the 9 T cell receptor beta chains below, sequenced in a study of T cell responses to AZD1222 COVID-19 vaccine. Sequenced by immunoSEQ multiplex PCR; TCRdb stores in-frame clones only, minus some. Of 150,000 to 200,000 clones in the sample, around 90% were seen once. The specimen was peripheral blood, collected 28 days after the second AZD1222 dose. These receptors were collected from an adult who received the AZD1222 COVID-19 vaccine.

The CDR3 DNA sequence: TGTGCCAGCAGCCAAGATACGGGGGTTAGCAATCAGCCCCAGCATTTT. The encoded protein is CASSQDTGVSNQPQHF. J is TRBJ1-5 and V is TRBV14, with D tentatively TRBD1 (5 bases). V gave up 0 bases and J gave up 0 bases, with 9 bases separating them. Germline lookup yields CDR1 SGHDN and CDR2 FVKESK. The CDR3 runs 16 residues. Variable domain in full (rest from reference TRBV14 and TRBJ1-5): EAGVTQFPSHSVIEKGQTVTLRCDPISGHDNLYWYRRVMGKEIKFLLHFVKESKQDESGMPNNRFLAERTGGTYSTLKVQPAELEDSGVYFCASSQDTGVSNQPQHFGDGTRLSIL.

The chain combines TRBV18 with TRBJ2-1; 13 bases are shared with TRBD2. J gave up 5 bases and V 4 bases, and 2 bases lay outside the gene matches. Germline assignment: CDR1 KGHSH and CDR2 LQKENI. This CDR3 comprises 15 residues. The CDR3 DNA reads as TGTGCCAGCTCACAACTAGCGGGGGGGGACAATGAGCAGTTCTTC. This sequence encodes CASSQLAGGDNEQFF.

The V call is TRBV19, the J call TRBJ1-2; the match to TRBD1 covers 10 bases. Germline V lookup: CDR1 LNHDA, CDR2 SQIVND (reference sequence). This CDR3 is 15 amino acids long. The ends lost 5 bases at V and 7 bases at J; junction bases unmatched: 10. CDR3 sequence (DNA): TGTGCCAGTAGTCAGGGACAGGGGATCGCGGTTGGCTACACCTTC. Encoded protein: CASSQGQGIAVGYTF.

This clone has a single count. V usage is TRBV6-5 and J usage is TRBJ2-7; D is perhaps TRBD1 or TRBD2 (6 bases each). The CDR3 runs to 13 residues. V was cut by 5 bases and J by 2 bases, with 10 bases left in between. Looked up from germline, CDR1 is MNHEY and CDR2 is SVGAGI. DNA for the CDR3: TGTGCCAGCAGTCTAGGGGGGCCCTACGAGCAGTACTTC. Amino acid sequence: CASSLGGPYEQYF.

The chain links TRBV6-1 to TRBJ2-2, with D perhaps matching TRBD1 or TRBD2 (7 bases each). V gave up 4 bases and J gave up 7 bases, with 19 bases separating them. The CDR3 is made up of 16 amino acids. Germline V CDR1 and CDR2: MNHNS, SASEGT. CDR3 bases: TGTGCCAGCAGTGCCGTGGCAGGGGGGGGTGGCGGGGAGCTGTTTTTT. Its protein product is CASSAVAGGGGGELFF.

The V gene is TRBV5-1, the J gene TRBJ2-3, with TRBD1 identical over 8 bases. V lost 4 bases and J lost 5; bases outside the gene matches: 6. Germline V CDR1 and CDR2: SGHRS, YFSETQ. This CDR3 contains 14 residues. The CDR3 loop reads CASSKDRARDTQYF. The CDR3 DNA reads as TGCGCCAGCAGCAAGGACAGGGCCCGAGATACGCAGTATTTT.

This chain uses TRBV10-2 with TRBJ2-7; weak D call: TRBD2 (5 bases). In germline, CDR1 is WSHSY, CDR2 SAAADI. V shed 7 bases and J shed 0 bases, with 7 bases lying between them. This CDR3 is built from 12 residues. The CDR3 region has the DNA TGCGCCAGCATCGGGAACTCCTACGAGCAGTACTTC. This codes for CASIGNSYEQYF.

The CDR3 sequence is CASSTGTDGNTEAFF. For the CDR3, the DNA is TGCGCCAGCAGCACCGGGACAGACGGGAACACTGAAGCTTTCTTT. The chain uses TRBV5-1 and TRBJ1-1; 7 bases line up with TRBD1. Trimming at V came to 4 bases and at J to 1 base, leaving 7 bases not matched to a gene. The CDR3 consists of 15 residues. Germline loops: CDR1 SGHRS, CDR2 YFSETQ. Combining the CDR3 with reference TRBV5-1 and TRBJ1-1 gives the whole variable domain KAGVTQTPRYLIKTRGQQVTLSCSPISGHRSVSWYQQTPGQGLQFLFEYFSETQRNKGNFPGRFSGRQFSNSRSEMNVSTLELGDSALYLCASSTGTDGNTEAFFGQGTRLTVV.

This chain links TRBV5-4 with TRBJ1-2; no definite D call. CDR1 and CDR2 (germline): SGHNT, YYREEE (reference sequence). Trimming took 6 bases from V and 2 from J, leaving 11 bases between them. CDR3 length: 13 amino acids. DNA of the CDR3: TGTGCCAGCACCTGGGAGGGAAACTATGGCTACACCTTC. Protein: CASTWEGNYGYTF. Full variable domain (outside the CDR3, taken from reference TRBV5-4 and TRBJ1-2): ETGVTQSPTHLIKTRGQQVTLRCSSQSGHNTVSWYQQALGQGPQFIFQYYREEENGRGNFPPRFSGLQFPNYSSELNVNALELDDSALYLCASTWEGNYGYTFGSGTRLTVV.